These 3 T cell receptor beta chains originate from one sample sequenced in a study of CD8 T cells in ankylosing spondylitis. MiXCR, applied by TCRdb to the 5' RACE reads, yields one record per CDR3 protein. Of around 130,000 distinct CDR3 sequences listed, 9.3% are singletons. The source material was blood, either unsorted or a sorted T cell fraction (not recorded which). These receptors were collected from a male donor with ankylosing spondylitis or in good health (not recorded which).

CDR3 nucleotide sequence: TGCGCCAGCAGCTCGGGACTAGCGGGGACCACAGATACGCAGTATTTT. Residues: CASSSGLAGTTDTQYF. The chain has TRBV5-1 and TRBJ2-3, with TRBD2 identical over 13 bases. Per germline, CDR1 SGHRS and CDR2 YFSETQ. CDR3 length: 16 residues. The V segment lost 3 bases and the J segment 2 bases; nucleotides outside the gene matches: 3.

This clonotype was observed many times. The chain employs TRBV9 and TRBJ1-6; D may be TRBD1 (6 bases). The V end lost 4 bases, the J end lost 6 bases, and 11 bases lay between the germline ends. The CDR3 has 14 amino acids. Germline CDR1 is SGDLS and CDR2 is YYNGEE. DNA of the CDR3: TGTGCCAGCAGCTCACAGGGTCTTAATTCACCCCTCCACTTT. Its translation: CASSSQGLNSPLHF.

This clonotype was picked up many times. The DNA of the CDR3 is TGCAGCGTTGAAAAGGGGGTTCTAGCGGCAAAATATACAGATACGCAGTATTTT. Translation gives CSVEKGVLAAKYTDTQYF. V usage is TRBV29-1 and J usage is TRBJ2-3, with TRBD2 as a possible D gene (7 bases). From germline, CDR1 is SQVTM and CDR2 ANQGSEA. The CDR3 extends over 18 amino acids. Trimming removed 2 bases at V and 3 bases at J, with 24 bases between.